The next 21 T cell receptor beta chains were all read from a single sample in a study of cytomegalovirus exposure and HLA in healthy donors. Primers for the PCR totalled 60 Vbeta and 13 Jbeta. The method was immunoSEQ multiplex PCR; TCRdb's version includes in-frame clones alone and lacks a portion of them. In the table there are 120,000 to 150,000 clones, more than 70% of which are singletons. Source material: PBMCs. The receptor source for this set is a man in his forties or fifties in good health and CMV-seronegative.

The genes are TRBV7-3 and TRBJ2-5, with a weak D call TRBD1 (5 bases). The V gene lost 5 bases and the J gene lost 2 bases, with 9 bases spanning the gap. The length of the CDR3 is 13 residues. Germline V gene lookup returns CDR1 SGHTA and CDR2 FQGTGA. DNA of the CDR3: TGTGCCAGCAGCCCTACAGGTCAAGAGACCCAGTACTTC. Residues: CASSPTGQETQYF.

This clone was counted a few times. The chain joins TRBV19 to TRBJ1-3, with D tentatively TRBD1 (6 bases). Germline values: CDR1 LNHDA, CDR2 SQIVND (reference sequence). The CDR3 runs 16 residues. V lost 7 bases to trimming and J lost 0 bases, with 16 bases between them. The CDR3 reads CASILTGSFSGNTIYF. The CDR3 DNA follows: TGTGCCAGTATCCTGACAGGATCCTTCTCTGGAAACACCATATATTTT.

The genes are TRBV7-9 and TRBJ2-1; the D is unclear. Trimming removed 0 bases from V and 10 bases from J, with 13 bases in between. The CDR3 covers 14 residues. Germline V lookup: CDR1 SEHNR, CDR2 FQNEAQ (reference sequence). CDR3: CASSLAHVVSEQFF. The CDR3 DNA reads as TGTGCCAGCAGCTTAGCGCATGTGGTGAGCGAGCAGTTCTTC.

The chain uses TRBV15 and TRBJ2-7; tentative D call: TRBD2 (7 bases). In germline, CDR1 is LNHNV, CDR2 YYDKDF (reference sequence). Trimming removed 4 bases from V and 3 bases from J, with 10 bases in between. The CDR3 has 13 residues. The DNA for the CDR3 is TGTGCCACCAGCACGCGGGGGCACTACGAGCAGTACTTC. Translation gives CATSTRGHYEQYF.

The chain combines TRBV7-3 with TRBJ2-7, with 9 bases identical to TRBD1. Germline CDR1 and CDR2: SGHTA and FQGTGA. With V trimmed by 4 bases and J by 4 bases, 8 bases remained unmatched. CDR3 length: 15 residues. CDR3 loop: CASSSPGQGLYEQYF. The CDR3 DNA reads TGTGCCAGCAGCTCCCCGGGACAGGGTTTGTACGAGCAGTACTTC.

The chain links TRBV4-2 to TRBJ1-6; 11 bases match TRBD1. With 1 base clipped from V and 9 bases from J, the junction kept 5 bases outside the gene matches. This CDR3 has 16 residues. Germline V gene lookup returns CDR1 LGHNA and CDR2 YNFKEQ. The CDR3 bases are TGTGCCAGCAGCCAAGGGGCGGGACAGGGGGGTTCACCCCTCCACTTT. Encoded protein: CASSQGAGQGGSPLHF.

The rearrangement joins TRBV11-2 to TRBJ1-2; 7 bases agree with TRBD1. This CDR3 has 17 amino acids. Germline lookup yields CDR1 SGHAT and CDR2 FQNNGV. With 4 bases clipped from V and 3 bases from J, the junction kept 14 bases outside the gene matches. The chain's CDR3 is CASSSRQGWPTDYGYTF. The CDR3 DNA follows: TGTGCCAGCAGCTCCAGACAGGGCTGGCCAACCGACTATGGCTACACCTTC.

The chain couples TRBV11-2 to TRBJ1-1; D might be TRBD1 (5 bases). Germline V gene data show CDR1 as SGHAT and CDR2 as FQNNGV. The CDR3 consists of 13 residues. V lost 1 base to trimming and J lost 7 bases, with 10 bases between them. For the CDR3, the DNA is TGTGCCAGCAGCTTAGCTCGGGGGGTTGAAGCTTTCTTT. It is translated as CASSLARGVEAFF.

The V call is TRBV5-1, the J call TRBJ2-3, with no clear D. V lost 3 bases to trimming and J lost 5 bases, with 13 bases between them. CDR3 length: 14 amino acids. Germline CDR1 SGHRS, CDR2 YFSETQ. CDR3 sequence (DNA): TGCGCCAGCAGCTCTACGGGTTCGAAAGATACGCAGTATTTT. The encoded protein is CASSSTGSKDTQYF.

The chain uses TRBV5-4 and TRBJ2-1; 8 bases align to TRBD2. This CDR3 spans 17 amino acids. Germline CDR1 reads SGHNT; CDR2 reads YYREEE (reference sequence). Losses at the gene ends were 4 bases for V and 3 bases for J; bases not matched to a gene: 12. The CDR3, as DNA: TGTGCCAGCAGCCCGGCGGGGGTAGCGGGATACTACAATGAGCAGTTCTTC. As protein: CASSPAGVAGYYNEQFF.

V is TRBV5-1 and J is TRBJ1-3; D is unresolved. CDR3 size: 14 residues. From germline, CDR1 is SGHRS and CDR2 YFSETQ. V dropped 0 bases and J dropped 4 bases, with 8 bases sitting between them. The CDR3 reads CASSLGAVGNTIYF. The CDR3 DNA reads as TGCGCCAGCAGCTTGGGGGCAGTCGGAAACACCATATATTTT.

The V call is TRBV25-1, the J call TRBJ1-4, with D perhaps TRBD1 (5 bases). Looked up from germline, CDR1 is MGHDK and CDR2 is SYGVNS. V lost 0 bases and J lost 6, with 14 bases in between. The CDR3 contains 16 residues. This CDR3 is CASSEYSPGLYEKLFF. CDR3 sequence (DNA): TGTGCCAGCAGTGAATATTCGCCAGGGCTGTATGAAAAACTGTTTTTT.

This sequence joins TRBV4-3 and TRBJ2-3; 7 bases line up with TRBD1. Germline values: CDR1 LGHNA, CDR2 YSLEER. The length of the CDR3 is 15 residues. V lost 2 bases, J lost 4 bases, and 6 bases stayed unmatched. DNA of the CDR3: TGCGCCAGCAGCCAACAAGGGGGCGACTCAGATACGCAGTATTTT. The encoded protein is CASSQQGGDSDTQYF.

Regarding this clone: At the DNA level, this CDR3 is encoded by other sequences in the same sample as well. This chain connects TRBV6-5 to TRBJ2-1; the match to TRBD1 covers 10 bases. Germline values: CDR1 MNHEY, CDR2 SVGAGI. V shed 0 bases, J shed 8 bases, and the junction held 7 bases outside the gene matches. The CDR3 length is 16 residues. CDR3 DNA sequence: TGTGCCAGCAGTTACTCGAAGGGGGACAGGGGACATGAGCAGTTCTTC. It translates to CASSYSKGDRGHEQFF.

This rearrangement joins TRBV30 to TRBJ1-2; TRBD1 is a possible D gene (6 bases). The CDR3 loop spans 12 amino acids. With 3 bases removed from V and 7 bases from J, the gap between germline ends came to 12 bases. Germline V gene lookup returns CDR1 GTSNPN and CDR2 SVGIG (reference sequence). CDR3 bases: TGTGCCTGGAGCACTACAGGGTTTGGCTACACCTTC. As protein: CAWSTTGFGYTF.

V and J are TRBV12-2 and TRBJ1-1; the table's D call TRBD1 went unverified against the DNA. TRBV12-2 is given as a pseudogene. The CDR3 is 17 residues long. The CDR3 here is CASRLEVQGPMNTEAFF. In DNA form, the CDR3 reads TGTGCAAGTCGCTTAGAGGTACAGGGACCCATGAACACTGAAGCTTTCTTT.

The chain links TRBV5-6 to TRBJ2-3, with TRBD1 as a possible D gene (6 bases). V lost 0 bases and J lost 1, with 12 bases in between. This CDR3 comprises 16 residues. The V gene's germline CDR1 is SGHDT and CDR2 YYEEEE. The CDR3 bases are TGTGCCAGCAGCTTGGCGACAGGACCTCGCACAGATACGCAGTATTTT. Its translation is CASSLATGPRTDTQYF.

This clone has only a few counts. The rearrangement joins TRBV6-5 to TRBJ1-1; the D is unclear. Germline CDR1 is MNHEY and CDR2 is SVGAGI. This CDR3 has 11 residues. V was trimmed by 5 bases and J by 4 bases, leaving 5 bases between them. The CDR3 protein is CASSPGTEAFF. DNA of the CDR3: TGTGCCAGCAGTCCGGGCACTGAAGCTTTCTTT.

The chain links TRBV7-3 to TRBJ2-2; 8 bases align to TRBD1. Germline CDR1 and CDR2: SGHTA and FQGTGA. With V trimmed by 5 bases and J by 2 bases, 10 bases remained unmatched. The CDR3 length is 17 residues. The CDR3 region has the DNA TGTGCCAGCAGCCCATTCGTCAGGGGGCATAACACCGGGGAGCTGTTTTTT. It encodes CASSPFVRGHNTGELFF.

This clone was detected only a few times. The rearrangement uses TRBV5-1 and TRBJ1-2, with 8 positions matching TRBD1. Trimming cost V 1 base and J 6 bases; bases outside gene matches: 2. The CDR3 totals 13 residues. Per the germline V gene, CDR1 is SGHRS and CDR2 is YFSETQ. Here the CDR3 reads CASSLTGGNGYTF. DNA of the CDR3: TGCGCCAGCAGCTTGACAGGGGGGAATGGCTACACCTTC.

The chain uses TRBV7-3 and TRBJ2-1; weak D call: TRBD1 (7 bases). Germline CDR1 SGHTA, CDR2 FQGTGA. The CDR3 sequence is 16 residues long. Trimming left V 3 bases short and J 3 bases short, with 15 bases between. The CDR3 here is CASSLSGGFDYNEQFF. In DNA, the CDR3 is TGTGCCAGCAGCTTGTCAGGGGGGTTCGACTACAATGAGCAGTTCTTC.